What follows are 18 T cell receptor beta chains derived from one specimen sequenced in a study of graft-versus-host responses after intestinal transplantation. Only in-frame clones appear in the TCRdb table, and some are missing; sequencing was by immunoSEQ multiplex PCR. The profile shows approximately 90,000 clones, about 87% of them singletons. Their cognate antigens are unknown. The sample in question was unstimulated CD4+ T cells sorted from spleen or lymph node cells, obtained before transplant. The receptors come from a human donor who was the organ donor for an intestinal transplant.

The chain couples TRBV6-1 to TRBJ2-7; 8 nucleotides line up with TRBD1. This CDR3 is 15 amino acids long. V was pared by 6 bases and J by 2 bases, with 9 bases of the junction left unmatched. CDR1 and CDR2 from the germline V gene are MNHNS and SASEGT. CDR3 in DNA: TGTGCCAGCAGCCAGACAGGGGCGGTCCCCTACGAGCAGTACTTC. Protein product: CASSQTGAVPYEQYF.

This sequence joins TRBV28 and TRBJ2-7; TRBD1 might be the D (6 bases). From germline, CDR1 is MDHEN and CDR2 SYDVKM. V gave up 4 bases and J gave up 5 bases, with 24 bases separating them. The CDR3 is 17 amino acids. The CDR3 region has the DNA TGTGCCAGCAGTTGGACGAGAGTGACAGGTTCGGCTCACGAGCAGTACTTC. This translates into CASSWTRVTGSAHEQYF.

The CDR3 loop is CASSPGRGTDTQYF. CDR3 in DNA: TGTGCCAGCAGCCCCGGGAGAGGTACAGATACGCAGTATTTT. The gene calls are TRBV7-2 and TRBJ2-3; possibly TRBD2 for D (6 bases). The CDR3 runs to 14 residues. The V end was cut by 5 bases, the J end by 3 bases, with 12 bases between. Germline assignment: CDR1 SGHTA and CDR2 FQGNSA.

The chain joins TRBV4-2 to TRBJ2-5; 7 bases are shared with TRBD2. The CDR3 totals 15 residues. The ends lost 2 bases at V and 4 bases at J; junction bases unmatched: 7. Germline-derived CDR1 and CDR2 are LGHNA and YNFKEQ. CDR3 DNA: TGTGCCAGCAGCCAACAAGCGGGGCAGGGAGAGACCCAGTACTTC. Its translation is CASSQQAGQGETQYF.

The genes are TRBV7-9 and TRBJ2-5; 8 bases map to TRBD1. The germline CDR1 and CDR2 sequences are SEHNR and FQNEAQ (reference sequence). The CDR3 runs to 14 residues. V dropped 5 bases and J dropped 3; count of bases not matched to a gene: 5. The CDR3 bases are TGTGCCAGCAGCCAGGGGGCAAAAAAAGAGACCCAGTACTTC. This sequence encodes CASSQGAKKETQYF.

The chain couples TRBV11-3 to TRBJ2-7; maybe TRBD2 (5 bases). V shed 1 base and J shed 2 bases, with 9 bases lying between them. CDR1 SGHNT and CDR2 YENEEA come from the germline V gene. CDR3 length: 14 residues. CDR3 loop: CASSLGAGAYEQYF. Written as DNA, the CDR3 is TGTGCCAGCAGCTTAGGTGCGGGCGCCTACGAGCAGTACTTC.

CDR3: CASTAGGRGYTF. DNA for the CDR3: TGTGCCAGCACCGCTGGGGGCCGCGGCTACACCTTC. The chain has TRBV9 and TRBJ1-2, with D possibly being TRBD1 (6 bases). V was clipped by 6 bases and J by 8 bases, with 14 bases between them. The CDR3 has 12 residues. The germline CDR1 and CDR2 sequences are SGDLS and YYNGEE.

This clone is a singleton in its sample. V is TRBV11-2 and J is TRBJ1-1; the D gene is possibly TRBD1 (5 bases). Trimming pared 5 bases from V and 4 bases from J, leaving 17 bases between. Germline loops: CDR1 SGHAT, CDR2 FQNNGV. The CDR3 has 15 residues. The CDR3 loop is CASSLVGGGITEAFF. The CDR3 DNA is TGTGCCAGCAGCCTCGTCGGCGGGGGTATCACTGAAGCTTTCTTT.

The rearrangement links TRBV5-4 to TRBJ1-1; 8 bases are shared with TRBD1. The J segment lost 5 bases and the V segment lost 4 bases, leaving 13 bases of the junction unmatched. The CDR3 consists of 16 residues. The germline V gene has CDR1 SGHNT and CDR2 YYREEE (reference sequence). The CDR3: CASSQRGRTGRTEAFF. CDR3 nucleotides: TGTGCCAGCAGCCAGAGGGGGAGGACAGGGCGGACTGAAGCTTTCTTT.

The chain uses TRBV27 and TRBJ1-4, with D possibly matching TRBD1 (6 bases). The CDR3 consists of 14 residues. Germline assignment: CDR1 MNHEY and CDR2 SMNVEV (reference sequence). Trimming shortened V by 6 bases and J by 3 bases, and 11 bases separated the two germline ends. CDR3 DNA: TGTGCCAGCAGGTCCGGACAGCCTAATGAAAAACTGTTTTTT. This translates into CASRSGQPNEKLFF.

V and J are TRBV5-1 and TRBJ1-2; no reliable D call. V lost 0 bases, J lost 0 bases, and 6 bases lay in between. Germline assignment: CDR1 SGHRS and CDR2 YFSETQ. The length of the CDR3 is 14 residues. In DNA, the CDR3 is TGCGCCAGCAGCTTGGGCGGAACTAACTATGGCTACACCTTC. It yields the protein CASSLGGTNYGYTF.

Points on this clone: The germline gene is not matched at one end of the junction; a read error may be the cause. The sample holds other DNA sequences that translate to the same CDR3. The chain uses TRBV18 and TRBJ1-5; D is ambiguous. Germline loops: CDR1 KGHSH, CDR2 LQKENI. CDR3 length: 13 residues. For the CDR3, the DNA is TGCGCCAGCTCCGTACGAGACAATCAGCCCCAGCATTTT. Its protein is CASSVRDNQPQHF. The full variable domain, in which reference TRBV18 and TRBJ1-5 provide the parts outside the CDR3, is NAGVMQNPRHLVRRRGQEARLRCSPMKGHSHVYWYRQLPEEGLKFMVYLQKENIIDESGMPKERFSAEFPKEGPSILRIQQVVRGDSAAYFCASSVRDNQPQHFGDGTRLSIL.

The J gene is TRBJ1-1, the V gene TRBV6-5; maybe TRBD1 (5 bases). Trimming shortened V by 5 bases and J by 0 bases, and 7 bases separated the two germline ends. The CDR3 has 13 residues. The V gene's germline CDR1 is MNHEY and CDR2 SVGAGI. CDR3: CASSTGVNTEAFF. The DNA of the CDR3 is TGTGCCAGCAGTACGGGGGTGAACACTGAAGCTTTCTTT.

This rearrangement joins TRBV2 to TRBJ2-7; weak D call: TRBD1 (5 bases). This CDR3 contains 15 residues. From germline, CDR1 is SNHLY and CDR2 FYNNEI. V lost 3 bases, J lost 7 bases, and 19 bases lay in between. CDR3 coding DNA: TGTGCCAGCAGTGAGGGGCGGTCTGGGTTTCGGGAGCAGTACTTC. Its translation: CASSEGRSGFREQYF.

The chain joins TRBV28 to TRBJ1-4; no firm D call. The CDR3 covers 15 residues. Germline-derived CDR1 and CDR2 are MDHEN and SYDVKM. The ends were cut back, 6 bases at V and 8 bases at J, with 19 bases in the middle. The CDR3 reads CASSPIQANGEKLFF. In nucleotides, the CDR3 is TGTGCCAGCAGCCCAATCCAGGCAAATGGGGAAAAACTGTTTTTT.

V gene TRBV5-1 combines with J gene TRBJ1-2; a weak D match, TRBD1 (5 bases). V gave up 4 bases and J gave up 3 bases, with 13 bases separating them. The CDR3 covers 14 residues. Germline-derived CDR1 and CDR2 are SGHRS and YFSETQ. The CDR3 DNA is TGCGCCAGCAGCCCCCGGGGCGGGGACTATGGCTACACCTTC. Translation gives CASSPRGGDYGYTF.

The rearrangement links TRBV6-1 to TRBJ1-1, with 8 bases identical to TRBD1. The CDR3 loop spans 15 amino acids. CDR1 is MNHNS, CDR2 SASEGT, per germline. The V segment lost 2 bases and the J segment 3 bases; nucleotides outside the gene matches: 5. Here the CDR3 DNA reads TGTGCCAGCAGTGAACAGGGGGCTGGGCACACTGAAGCTTTCTTT. The encoded protein is CASSEQGAGHTEAFF.

This chain links TRBV14 with TRBJ2-2; 7 bases are a match to TRBD1. The CDR3 runs to 14 residues. Looked up from germline, CDR1 is SGHDN and CDR2 is FVKESK. The V segment lost 4 bases and the J segment 6 bases; nucleotides outside the gene matches: 5. The CDR3 is CASSPWTGPGELFF. The CDR3 nucleotides are TGTGCCAGCAGCCCTTGGACAGGCCCCGGGGAGCTGTTTTTT. The full variable domain, rest sourced from reference TRBV14 and TRBJ2-2, is EAGVTQFPSHSVIEKGQTVTLRCDPISGHDNLYWYRRVMGKEIKFLLHFVKESKQDESGMPNNRFLAERTGGTYSTLKVQPAELEDSGVYFCASSPWTGPGELFFGEGSRLTVL.